A selection of T cell receptor beta chains follows, all from one sample in a study of blood T cell repertoires in COVID-19. Using immunoSEQ multiplex PCR, the repertoire was profiled, and TCRdb retains in-frame clones only, with some absent. The sample holds 200,000 to 300,000 clones; around four fifths are singletons and the top ten take 6% to 7%. Sample: peripheral blood. All receptors derive from a woman in her fifties or sixties with active or convalescent COVID-19. Both conserved end residues are part of each CDR3. D genes are given only for firm matches. The listing skips clone size in some rows; elsewhere it reads once, few, many or a size class.

d_call | clone_size | j_call | v_call | cdr3_nt | cdr3_aa
. | . | TRBJ2-2 | TRBV25-1 | TGTGCCAGCAGTGAGCGGACGAACACCGGGGAGCTGTTTTTT | CASSERTNTGELFF
. | . | TRBJ2-3 | TRBV6-5 | TGTGCCAGCATCCCAACTAGTTTTGCGACAGATACGCAGTATTTT | CASIPTSFATDTQYF
. | . | TRBJ2-7 | TRBV30 | TGTGCCTGGAGTGTTCAGGGTCACGAGCAGTACTTC | CAWSVQGHEQYF
TRBD1 | . | TRBJ1-5 | TRBV10-3 | TGTGCCATCAGTCTGACAGGGGGCGATCAGCCCCAGCATTTT | CAISLTGGDQPQHF
. | . | TRBJ1-2 | TRBV4-1 | TGCGCCAGCGAACCCGGGAAGGGCCATACTAACTATGGCTACACCTTC | CASEPGKGHTNYGYTF
. | . | TRBJ2-1 | TRBV4-2 | TGTGCCAGCAGCCAAGAGGGCGCTAGCCCCTACAATGAGCAGTTCTTC | CASSQEGASPYNEQFF
TRBD1 | . | TRBJ2-1 | TRBV7-9 | TGTGCCAGCAGCTTAGGTCAGGGGGCCCACAATGAGCAGTTCTTC | CASSLGQGAHNEQFF
. | . | TRBJ1-3 | TRBV3-1/TRBV3-2 | TGTGCCAGCAGCCAAGATCTGGTTGGGCAGACGAACACCATATATTTT | CASSQDLVGQTNTIYF
. | . | TRBJ1-1 | TRBV5-1 | TGCGCCAGCAGCTTGGCCCGAGACACTGAAGCTTTCTTT | CASSLARDTEAFF
TRBD2 | . | TRBJ2-1 | TRBV29-1 | TGCAGCGTTGATGGGACTAGCGGCGACAATGAGCAGTTCTTC | CSVDGTSGDNEQFF
TRBD2 | . | TRBJ2-1 | TRBV19 | TGTGCCAGTAGTAATGCGGGAGCTCCCTACAATGAGCAGTTCTTC | CASSNAGAPYNEQFF
TRBD1 | few | TRBJ1-4 | TRBV3-1/TRBV3-2 | TGTGCCAGCAGCCCGTGGACAGGGCGGAGTGAAAAACTGTTTTTT | CASSPWTGRSEKLFF
. | . | TRBJ2-1 | TRBV30 | TGTGCCTGCCGGGACTACAATGAGCAGTTCTTC | CACRDYNEQFF
TRBD1 | . | TRBJ2-3 | TRBV28 | TGTGCCAGCAGTAGGACAGGGGGCCTACCGCGGGGGCAAGATACGCAGTATTTT | CASSRTGGLPRGQDTQYF
TRBD1 | . | TRBJ1-1 | TRBV5-1 | TGCGCCAGCAGCCAGGGACAGGGGTCTGAAGCTTTCTTT | CASSQGQGSEAFF
. | . | TRBJ2-1 | TRBV11-3 | TGTGCCAGCAGCTTAGGACAGGCTAACAATGAGCAGTTCTTC | CASSLGQANNEQFF
TRBD2 | . | TRBJ2-7 | TRBV5-5 | TGTGCCAGCATCAGGACTAGCGGATCCTACGAGCAGTACTTC | CASIRTSGSYEQYF
. | . | TRBJ1-3 | TRBV5-1 | TGCGCCAGCAGCTTGTCAGCGAGCTCTGGAAACACCATATATTTT | CASSLSASSGNTIYF
TRBD1 | . | TRBJ2-1 | TRBV2 | TGTGCCAGCTCTGGGACAGGGGGCCCCCCTAGGAATGAGCAGTTCTTC | CASSGTGGPPRNEQFF
TRBD1 | . | TRBJ2-1 | TRBV2 | TGTGCCAGCAGAGCCGGGACAGGGGGAATAAATGAGCAGTTCTTC | CASRAGTGGINEQFF
. | . | TRBJ2-1 | TRBV4-1 | TGCGCCAGCAGCCAAGCTCCGGGGGCCTACAATGAGCAGTTCTTC | CASSQAPGAYNEQFF
. | . | TRBJ1-2 | TRBV28 | TGTGCCAGCAGTTTCTTGGGGGCGGCCCAGCGTAACTATGGCTACACCTTC | CASSFLGAAQRNYGYTF
. | . | TRBJ1-1 | TRBV10-2 | TGCGCCAGCAAATGGACAGCAGGAGACACTGAAGCTTTCTTT | CASKWTAGDTEAFF
. | . | TRBJ2-7 | TRBV6-1 | TGTGCCAGCAGTGAGGGACAACCGGGCGCCTACGAGCAGTACTTC | CASSEGQPGAYEQYF
TRBD2 | . | TRBJ2-3 | TRBV3-1/TRBV3-2 | TGTGCCAGCAGCCAATGGGTCAGGCGGGAGGGCTTCACAGATACGCAGTATTTT | CASSQWVRREGFTDTQYF
. | . | TRBJ1-3 | TRBV3-1/TRBV3-2 | TGTGCCAGCAGCCCTTTGGACAGCTCTGGAAACACCATATATTTT | CASSPLDSSGNTIYF
. | . | TRBJ1-2 | TRBV5-6 | TGTGCCAGCAGCTTATGGGCAGGGGACGGCTACACCTTC | CASSLWAGDGYTF
. | . | TRBJ1-1 | TRBV5-3 | TGTGCCAGAGGCGGGGAATTTGAAGCTTTCTTT | CARGGEFEAFF
. | few | TRBJ1-5 | TRBV7-9 | TGTGCCAGCAGCTTAGAGGGAGGGCAGCCCCAGCATTTT | CASSLEGGQPQHF
. | . | TRBJ1-2 | TRBV6-6 | TGTGCCAGCAGTGAGGACATTGCCTATGGCTACACCTTC | CASSEDIAYGYTF
. | . | TRBJ1-3 | TRBV4-2 | TGTGCCAGCAGCCAAGATTTCCTCTCTGGAAACACCATATATTTT | CASSQDFLSGNTIYF
TRBD1 | . | TRBJ1-1 | TRBV5-4 | TGTGCCAGCAGCTTGGCCGACAGGGTGGGCACTGAAGCTTTCTTT | CASSLADRVGTEAFF
TRBD1 | . | TRBJ1-1 | TRBV5-1 | TGCGCCAGCAGCTTGGCGGGACAGGGGGTGAACACTGAAGCTTTCTTT | CASSLAGQGVNTEAFF
. | . | TRBJ1-5 | TRBV30 | TGTGCCTGGAGACAGACCTACAATCAGCCCCAGCATTTT | CAWRQTYNQPQHF
. | once | TRBJ1-1 | TRBV30 | TGTGCCTGGAGCCGCTCGTGGGCATCGAACACTGAAGCTTTCTTT | CAWSRSWASNTEAFF
. | few | TRBJ1-3 | TRBV5-1 | TGCGCCAGCAGCTTGGAGCTGGCTAGTAGCGGAAACACCATATATTTT | CASSLELASSGNTIYF
TRBD2 | . | TRBJ2-3 | TRBV3-1/TRBV3-2 | TGTGCCAGCGGCGGGGGGGGTAGCACAGATACGCAGTATTTT | CASGGGGSTDTQYF
TRBD1 | . | TRBJ2-3 | TRBV7-9 | TGTGCCAGCAGCTTAGGTAAAGGGGGCGACACAGATACGCAGTATTTT | CASSLGKGGDTDTQYF
. | . | TRBJ1-6 | TRBV5-1 | TGCGCCAGCAGCTTGGATCCGAGCAGTGGGGGCGGCAGTTCACCCCTCCACTTT | CASSLDPSSGGGSSPLHF
TRBD1 | . | TRBJ1-1 | TRBV7-6 | TGTGCCAGCAGCTTAGGGCTGGAGGGGGCTGGGACTGAAGCTTTCTTT | CASSLGLEGAGTEAFF
. | . | TRBJ1-2 | TRBV5-6 | TGTGCCAGCAGCGCACAGGTAACTCGCGGCTACACCTTC | CASSAQVTRGYTF
. | few | TRBJ2-3 | TRBV11-3 | TGTGCCAGCAGCTTAGACGGTAGCACAGATACGCAGTATTTT | CASSLDGSTDTQYF
TRBD2 | . | TRBJ2-5 | TRBV28 | TGTGCCAGCAGTATCATAGCGGGGCGGACCCAAGAGACCCAGTACTTC | CASSIIAGRTQETQYF
. | . | TRBJ2-5 | TRBV2 | TGTGCCAGCAGTGAAAGCAGGGTCCCCCAAGAGACCCAGTACTTC | CASSESRVPQETQYF
. | . | TRBJ1-3 | TRBV7-2 | TGTGCCAGCAGCTTAATGTTGGCTGGGGGCTTTGGAAACACCATATATTTT | CASSLMLAGGFGNTIYF
TRBD1 | . | TRBJ1-3 | TRBV7-9 | TGTGCCAGCATCCAAGCGGAGGGGGCCGGAAACACCATATATTTT | CASIQAEGAGNTIYF
. | . | TRBJ2-7 | TRBV5-6 | TGTGCCAGCAGCTACGGCCCGGAGCTCTACGAGCAGTACTTC | CASSYGPELYEQYF
TRBD1 | . | TRBJ2-5 | TRBV19 | TGTGCCAGTAGTGACAGGGGGCGGCGAGAGACCCAGTACTTC | CASSDRGRRETQYF
. | many | TRBJ1-2 | TRBV3-1/TRBV3-2 | TGTGCCAGCAGCCGCGGGACTGATGGCTACACCTTC | CASSRGTDGYTF
. | . | TRBJ1-1 | TRBV4-1 | TGCGCCAGCGGACGGGGGAACACTGAAGCTTTCTTT | CASGRGNTEAFF
. | . | TRBJ2-7 | TRBV19 | TGTGCCAGTAGGGACCGGAAATCCAGCAGGGGCCACCCCTACGAGCAGTACTTC | CASRDRKSSRGHPYEQYF
. | . | TRBJ2-3 | TRBV3-1/TRBV3-2 | TGTGCCAGCAGTACTGGTTTTGCAGATACGCAGTATTTT | CASSTGFADTQYF
. | . | TRBJ2-1 | TRBV18 | TGTGCCAGCTCAGGACCAAGGGGGGGGTACAATGAGCAGTTCTTC | CASSGPRGGYNEQFF